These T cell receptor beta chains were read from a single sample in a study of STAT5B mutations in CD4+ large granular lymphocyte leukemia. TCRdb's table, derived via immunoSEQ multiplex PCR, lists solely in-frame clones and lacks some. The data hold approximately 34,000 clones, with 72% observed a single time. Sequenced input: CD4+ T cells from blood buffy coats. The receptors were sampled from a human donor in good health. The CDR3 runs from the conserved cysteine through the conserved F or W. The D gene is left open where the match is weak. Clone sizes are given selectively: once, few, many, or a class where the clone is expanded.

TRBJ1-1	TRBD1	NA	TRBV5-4	CASSSGTGARSNTEAFF	TGTGCCAGCAGCTCCGGGACAGGAGCGAGATCGAACACTGAAGCTTTCTTT
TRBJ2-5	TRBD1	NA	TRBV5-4	CAAGTGDQETQYF	TGTGCCGCCGGAACAGGGGACCAAGAGACCCAGTACTTC
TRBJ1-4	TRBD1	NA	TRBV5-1	CASSRTGFREKLFF	TGCGCCAGCAGCAGGACAGGGTTTCGGGAAAAACTGTTTTTT
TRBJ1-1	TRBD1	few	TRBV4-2	CASSTSLTGGTEAFF	TGTGCCAGCAGCACCAGTTTAACAGGGGGCACTGAAGCTTTCTTT
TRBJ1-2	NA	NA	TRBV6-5	CASSGPLEHGYTF	TGTGCCAGCAGCGGACCTCTGGAGCATGGCTACACCTTC
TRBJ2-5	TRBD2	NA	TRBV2	CASRPGTSRETQYF	TGTGCCAGCAGGCCCGGGACTAGCAGAGAGACCCAGTACTTC
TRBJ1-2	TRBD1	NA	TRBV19	CASSSRTGDYGYTF	TGTGCCAGTAGTAGCCGAACAGGGGACTATGGCTACACCTTC
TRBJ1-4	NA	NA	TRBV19	CASTPGRTNEKLFF	TGTGCCAGTACCCCGGGACGAACTAATGAAAAACTGTTTTTT
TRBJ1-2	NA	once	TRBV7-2	CASSLIRQSEGYTF	TGTGCCAGCAGCTTAATTAGACAGTCTGAGGGCTACACCTTC
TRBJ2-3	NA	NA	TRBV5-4	CASSLIGGDTQYF	TGTGCCAGCAGCTTGATCGGGGGCGATACGCAGTATTTT
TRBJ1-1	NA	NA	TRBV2	CASEIARNTEAFF	TGTGCCAGCGAAATAGCAAGGAACACTGAAGCTTTCTTT
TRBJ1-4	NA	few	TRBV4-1	CASSQWRSEKLFF	TGCGCCAGCAGCCAATGGAGGAGCGAAAAACTGTTTTTT
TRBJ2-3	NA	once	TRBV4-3	CASSQDKGRSLGDTQYF	TGCGCCAGCAGCCAAGACAAGGGGCGCAGCCTAGGAGATACGCAGTATTTT
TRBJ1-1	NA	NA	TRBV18	CASSNPGLRKAEAFF	TGTGCCAGCTCAAACCCGGGACTCCGGAAGGCTGAAGCTTTCTTT
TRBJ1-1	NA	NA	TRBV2	CASQTTGTPNTEAFF	TGTGCCAGCCAAACGACCGGGACACCGAACACTGAAGCTTTCTTT
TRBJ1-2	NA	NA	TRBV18	CASSIGDNYGYTF	TGTGCCAGCTCAATTGGGGATAACTATGGCTACACCTTC
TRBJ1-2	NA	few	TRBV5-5	CASSPQIQGYGYTF	TGTGCCAGCAGCCCGCAGATACAGGGCTATGGCTACACCTTC
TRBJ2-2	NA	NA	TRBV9	CASSVGVRTNTGELFF	TGTGCCAGCAGCGTAGGCGTTAGGACGAACACCGGGGAGCTGTTTTTT
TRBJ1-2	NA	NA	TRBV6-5	CASRTTVSYGYTF	TGTGCCAGCAGAACGACAGTCTCCTATGGCTACACCTTC
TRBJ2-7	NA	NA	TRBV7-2	CASSPGGTEYEQYF	TGTGCCAGCAGCCCAGGGGGGACCGAATACGAGCAGTACTTC
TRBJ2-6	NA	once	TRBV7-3	CASSRSGSSGANVLTF	TGTGCCAGCAGCAGATCGGGCAGCTCTGGGGCCAACGTCCTGACTTTC
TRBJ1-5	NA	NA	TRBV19	CASSIGQVQPQHF	TGTGCCAGTAGTATAGGGCAGGTCCAGCCCCAGCATTTT
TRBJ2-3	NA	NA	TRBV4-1	CASKQGASTDTQYF	TGCGCCAGCAAACAGGGAGCCAGCACAGATACGCAGTATTTT
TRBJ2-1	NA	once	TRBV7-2	CASSLGGDSSYNEQFF	TGTGCCAGCAGCTTAGGTGGTGACAGCTCCTACAATGAGCAGTTCTTC
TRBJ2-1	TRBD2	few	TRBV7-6	CASSPLSGGAYNEQFF	TGTGCCAGCAGCCCCCTCAGCGGGGGGGCGTATAATGAGCAGTTCTTC
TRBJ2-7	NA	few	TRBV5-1	CASSLAGDRDEQYF	TGCGCCAGCAGCTTGGCCGGGGATAGAGACGAGCAGTACTTC
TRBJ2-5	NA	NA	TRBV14	CASSRRARAEETQYF	TGTGCCAGCAGCCGTCGGGCGAGGGCGGAAGAGACCCAGTACTTC
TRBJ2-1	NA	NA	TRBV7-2	CASSYSYNEQFF	TGTGCCAGCAGCTACTCCTACAATGAGCAGTTCTTC
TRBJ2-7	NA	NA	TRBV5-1	CASSLASARLYEQYF	TGCGCCAGCAGCTTGGCCTCGGCCCGCCTCTACGAGCAGTACTTC
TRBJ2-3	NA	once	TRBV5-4	CASSLSAGASTDTQYF	TGTGCCAGCAGCTTGTCGGCGGGGGCTAGCACAGATACGCAGTATTTT
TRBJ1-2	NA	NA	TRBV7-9	CASSLDSTGYTF	TGTGCCAGCAGCTTAGACAGTACGGGCTACACCTTC
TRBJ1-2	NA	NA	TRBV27	CASSRDARGNYGYTF	TGTGCCAGCAGTCGGGACGCAAGGGGGAACTATGGCTACACCTTC
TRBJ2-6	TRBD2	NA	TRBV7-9	CASSLLGLAGSSGANVLTF	TGTGCCAGCAGCTTATTGGGACTAGCGGGGTCTTCTGGGGCCAACGTCCTGACTTTC
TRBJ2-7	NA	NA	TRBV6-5	CASSYGGRYEQYF	TGTGCCAGCAGTTATGGGGGGCGCTACGAGCAGTACTTC
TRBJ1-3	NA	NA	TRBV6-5	CASRGLSGNTIYF	TGTGCCAGCAGGGGGCTCTCTGGAAACACCATATATTTT
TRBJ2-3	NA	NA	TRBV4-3	CASSQATATDTQYF	TGCGCCAGCAGCCAAGCGACAGCCACAGATACGCAGTATTTT
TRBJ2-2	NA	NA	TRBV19	CASSISRNTGELFF	TGTGCCAGTAGTATATCTAGGAACACCGGGGAGCTGTTTTTT
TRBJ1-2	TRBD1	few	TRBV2	CASSPGTGRGYTF	TGTGCCAGCAGTCCCGGGACAGGGAGAGGCTACACCTTC
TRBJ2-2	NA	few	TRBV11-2	CASRPGVTGELFF	TGTGCCAGCAGGCCAGGGGTCACCGGGGAGCTGTTTTTT
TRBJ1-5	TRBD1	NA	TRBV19	CASSPGTEPNQPQHF	TGTGCCAGTAGCCCTGGGACAGAACCTAATCAGCCCCAGCATTTT
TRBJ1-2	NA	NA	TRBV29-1	CSVVRGTRDYGYTF	TGCAGCGTTGTCCGAGGGACCAGAGACTATGGCTACACCTTC
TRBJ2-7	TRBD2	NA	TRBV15	CATSKGSGGEQYF	TGTGCCACCAGCAAGGGATCGGGGGGCGAGCAGTACTTC
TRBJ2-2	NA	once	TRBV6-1	CASIRSGLPTGELFF	TGTGCCAGCATTCGTTCCGGACTTCCCACCGGGGAGCTGTTTTTT
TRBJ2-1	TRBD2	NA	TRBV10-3	CAISLAGGQAVLNEQFF	TGTGCCATCAGTCTAGCGGGGGGGCAGGCGGTCTTGAATGAGCAGTTCTTC
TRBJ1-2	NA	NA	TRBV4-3	CASSQGSKGANYGYTF	TGCGCCAGCAGCCAAGGGTCTAAAGGGGCAAACTATGGCTACACCTTC